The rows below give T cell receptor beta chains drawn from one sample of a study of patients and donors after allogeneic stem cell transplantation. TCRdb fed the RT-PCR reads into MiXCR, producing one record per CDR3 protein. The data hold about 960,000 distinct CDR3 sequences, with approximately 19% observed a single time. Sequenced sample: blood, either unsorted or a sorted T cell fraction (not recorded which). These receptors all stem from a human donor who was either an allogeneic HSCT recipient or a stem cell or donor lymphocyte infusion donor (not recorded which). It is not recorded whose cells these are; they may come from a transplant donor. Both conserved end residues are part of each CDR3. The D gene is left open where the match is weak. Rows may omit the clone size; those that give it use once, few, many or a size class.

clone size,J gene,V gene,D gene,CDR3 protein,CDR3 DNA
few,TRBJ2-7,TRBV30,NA,CAWSVRGSGRSEQYF,TGTGCCTGGAGTGTACGGGGTAGCGGCCGCAGCGAGCAGTACTTC
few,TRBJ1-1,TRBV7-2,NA,CASSLEAGSRTEAFF,TGTGCCAGCAGCTTAGAGGCAGGTTCGAGGACTGAAGCTTTCTTT
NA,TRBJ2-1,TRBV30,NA,CAWSAKVEQFF,TGTGCCTGGAGTGCTAAAGTCGAGCAGTTCTTC
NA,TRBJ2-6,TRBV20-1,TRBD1,CSAPPTGVPGANVLTF,TGCAGTGCTCCCCCGACAGGGGTTCCTGGGGCCAACGTCCTGACTTTC
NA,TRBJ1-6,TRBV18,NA,CASSPMGGSSYNSPLHF,TGTGCCAGCTCACCAATGGGAGGGAGCTCCTATAATTCACCCCTCCACTTT
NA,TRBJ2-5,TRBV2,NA,CASTGMGRETQYF,TGTGCCAGCACCGGAATGGGGAGGGAGACCCAGTACTTC
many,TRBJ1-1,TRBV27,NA,CASSDLGEVTEAFF,TGTGCCAGCAGCGATCTGGGGGAGGTGACTGAAGCTTTCTTT
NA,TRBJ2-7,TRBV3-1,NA,CASSQLNEQYF,TGTGCCAGCAGCCAACTGAACGAGCAGTACTTC
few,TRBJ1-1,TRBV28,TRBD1,CASSFGHRGLEAFF,TGTGCCAGCAGTTTTGGGCACAGGGGGCTTGAAGCTTTCTTT
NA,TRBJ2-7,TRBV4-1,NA,CASSPLRDSSYEQYF,TGCGCCAGCAGCCCTTTGCGGGACAGTTCCTACGAGCAGTACTTC
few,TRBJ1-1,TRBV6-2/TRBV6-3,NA,CASSPPGPMATTEAFF,TGTGCCAGCAGTCCCCCGGGACCGATGGCGACCACTGAAGCTTTCTTT
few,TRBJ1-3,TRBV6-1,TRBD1,CASRTGVTGNTIYF,TGTGCCAGCAGAACAGGGGTTACTGGAAACACCATATATTTT
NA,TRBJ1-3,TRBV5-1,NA,CASSFSGDSGNTIYF,TGCGCCAGCAGCTTTTCCGGAGACTCTGGAAACACCATATATTTT
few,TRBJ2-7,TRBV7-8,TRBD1,CASSLTQGKFTREQYF,TGTGCCAGCAGCTTAACACAGGGGAAGTTTACGAGGGAGCAGTACTTC
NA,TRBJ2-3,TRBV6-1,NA,CASSGTEADTQYF,TGTGCCAGCAGTGGTACCGAGGCAGATACGCAGTATTTT
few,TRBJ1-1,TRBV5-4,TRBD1,CASSYGDSGGTEAFF,TGTGCCAGCAGTTACGGGGACAGTGGGGGCACTGAAGCTTTCTTT
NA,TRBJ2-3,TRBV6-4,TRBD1,CASTGTGGIMWATDTQYF,TGTGCCAGCACAGGGACAGGGGGAATTATGTGGGCCACAGATACGCAGTATTTT
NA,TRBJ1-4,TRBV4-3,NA,CASSQDGRGHFEKLFF,TGCGCCAGCAGCCAAGATGGTAGGGGACATTTTGAAAAACTGTTTTTT
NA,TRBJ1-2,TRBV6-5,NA,CASSYFDSPGDGYTF,TGTGCCAGCAGTTACTTCGACTCTCCAGGGGATGGCTACACCTTC
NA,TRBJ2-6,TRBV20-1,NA,CSAQISGANVLTF,TGCAGTGCTCAGATCTCTGGGGCCAACGTCCTGACTTTC
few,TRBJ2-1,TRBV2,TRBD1,CASREQGGSYNEQFF,TGTGCCAGCAGGGAACAGGGGGGTTCCTACAATGAGCAGTTCTTC
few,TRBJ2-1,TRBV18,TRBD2,CASSPSWDYDEQFF,TGTGCCAGCTCACCGAGTTGGGACTACGATGAGCAGTTCTTC
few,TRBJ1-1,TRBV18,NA,CASSPRVVTGAFF,TGTGCCAGCTCACCACGAGTCGTAACTGGGGCTTTCTTT
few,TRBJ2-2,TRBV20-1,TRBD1,CSARGDSYTGELFF,TGCAGTGCTAGAGGGGACAGTTACACCGGGGAGCTGTTTTTT
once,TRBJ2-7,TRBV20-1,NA,CSASERGYEQYF,TGCAGTGCTAGTGAGCGAGGCTACGAGCAGTACTTC
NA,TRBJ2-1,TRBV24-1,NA,CATSDTHPTVPSYNEQFF,TGTGCCACCAGTGATACCCACCCGACAGTACCCTCCTACAATGAGCAGTTCTTC
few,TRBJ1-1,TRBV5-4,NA,CASSLGRGETEAFF,TGTGCCAGCAGCTTGGGCAGGGGAGAAACTGAAGCTTTCTTT
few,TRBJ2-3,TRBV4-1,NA,CASSQVPFTDTQYF,TGCGCCAGCAGCCAAGTTCCTTTCACAGATACGCAGTATTTT
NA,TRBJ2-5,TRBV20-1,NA,CSNTDQRLGETQYF,TGCAGTAATACGGACCAGAGGCTTGGGGAGACCCAGTACTTC
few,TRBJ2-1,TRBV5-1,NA,CASSLASPLNEQFF,TGCGCCAGCAGCTTGGCTTCTCCCCTCAATGAGCAGTTCTTC
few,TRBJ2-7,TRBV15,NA,CATSREGAQSYEQYF,TGTGCCACCAGCAGAGAGGGAGCGCAGTCCTACGAGCAGTACTTC
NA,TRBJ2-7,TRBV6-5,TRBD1,CASSYSRGQGSYEQYF,TGTGCCAGCAGTTACTCGAGGGGACAGGGCTCCTACGAGCAGTACTTC
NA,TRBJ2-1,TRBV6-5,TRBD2,CASSYLGTSGGARKEQFF,TGTGCCAGCAGTTACCTGGGGACTAGCGGGGGGGCGAGGAAGGAGCAGTTCTTC
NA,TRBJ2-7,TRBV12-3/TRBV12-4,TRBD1,CASSLAGQGVYEQYF,TGTGCCAGCAGTTTAGCGGGACAGGGCGTCTACGAGCAGTACTTC
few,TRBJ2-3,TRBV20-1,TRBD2,CSGGREGRTDTQYF,TGCAGTGGAGGACGGGAGGGCCGCACAGATACGCAGTATTTT
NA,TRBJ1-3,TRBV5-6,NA,CASSFMGRGSGNTIYF,TGTGCCAGCAGCTTCATGGGACGGGGCTCTGGAAACACCATATATTTT
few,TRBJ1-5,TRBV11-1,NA,CASTLDSLRYYSNQPQHF,TGTGCCAGCACCTTGGACAGTTTACGATATTATAGCAATCAGCCCCAGCATTTT
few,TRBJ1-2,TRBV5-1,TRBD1,CASSGGQGVNYGYTF,TGCGCCAGCAGCGGGGGACAGGGCGTAAACTATGGCTACACCTTC
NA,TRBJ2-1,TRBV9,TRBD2,CASSVESSGIFYNEQFF,TGTGCCAGCAGCGTAGAGTCTAGCGGGATCTTTTACAATGAGCAGTTCTTC
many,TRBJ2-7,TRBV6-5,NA,CASSYPGLPYEQYF,TGTGCCAGCAGTTACCCGGGCCTTCCCTACGAGCAGTACTTC
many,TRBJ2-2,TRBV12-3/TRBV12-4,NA,CASSFLQGLTGELFF,TGTGCCAGCAGTTTTCTTCAGGGCCTCACCGGGGAGCTGTTTTTT
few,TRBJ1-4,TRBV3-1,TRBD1,CASSQEGQLNEKLFF,TGTGCCAGCAGCCAAGAGGGACAGCTTAATGAAAAACTGTTTTTT
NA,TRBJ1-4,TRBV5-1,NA,CASSLEGVREKLFF,TGCGCCAGCAGCTTGGAGGGGGTGAGAGAAAAACTGTTTTTT
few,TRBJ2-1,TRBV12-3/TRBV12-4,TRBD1,CASSGTVLVAEQFF,TGTGCCAGCAGTGGGACAGTTCTGGTTGCTGAGCAGTTCTTC
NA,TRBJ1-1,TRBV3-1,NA,CASSQGSKSEAFF,TGTGCCAGCAGCCAGGGTAGTAAATCTGAAGCTTTCTTT
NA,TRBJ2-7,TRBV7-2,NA,CASSFYLGAYEQYF,TGTGCCAGCAGCTTTTATCTAGGGGCCTACGAGCAGTACTTC
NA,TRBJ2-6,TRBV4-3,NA,CASSQSVPPSGANVLTF,TGCGCCAGCAGCCAAAGCGTCCCACCCTCTGGGGCCAACGTCCTGACTTTC
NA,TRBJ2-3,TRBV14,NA,CASSQAKLWAQYF,TGTGCCAGCAGCCAAGCGAAACTATGGGCGCAGTATTTT
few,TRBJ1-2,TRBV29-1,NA,CRDTYGYTF,TGCAGGGATACATATGGCTACACCTTC
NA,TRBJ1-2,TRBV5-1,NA,CASSWGNWGYTF,TGCGCCAGCAGCTGGGGGAATTGGGGCTACACCTTC
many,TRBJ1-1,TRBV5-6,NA,CASSLDKGLNTEAFF,TGTGCCAGCAGCTTGGACAAGGGGCTGAACACTGAAGCTTTCTTT
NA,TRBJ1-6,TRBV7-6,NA,CASSLTQGGSPLHF,TGTGCCAGCAGCTTAACACAGGGAGGGTCACCCCTCCACTTT
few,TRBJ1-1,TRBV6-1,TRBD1,CASRPRQGGTEAFF,TGTGCCAGCAGACCACGACAGGGTGGTACTGAAGCTTTCTTT
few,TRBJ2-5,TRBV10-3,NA,CAISESLSGQETQYF,TGTGCCATCAGTGAGTCGTTGAGCGGCCAAGAGACCCAGTACTTC
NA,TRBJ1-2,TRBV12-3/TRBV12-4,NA,CASTRQEDYGYTF,TGTGCCAGCACCAGACAGGAGGACTATGGCTACACCTTC